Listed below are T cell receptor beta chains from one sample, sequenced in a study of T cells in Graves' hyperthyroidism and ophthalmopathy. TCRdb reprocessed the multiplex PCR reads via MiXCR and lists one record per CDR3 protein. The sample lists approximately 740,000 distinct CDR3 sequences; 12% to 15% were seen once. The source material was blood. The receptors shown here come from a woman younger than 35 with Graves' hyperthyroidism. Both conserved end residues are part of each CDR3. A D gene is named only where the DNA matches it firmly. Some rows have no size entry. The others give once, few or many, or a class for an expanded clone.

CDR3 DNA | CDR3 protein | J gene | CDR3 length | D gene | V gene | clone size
TGTGCCAGCAAGTTAGGGGGTACGGGTGATACGCAGTATTTT | CASKLGGTGDTQYF | TRBJ2-3 | 14 | NA | TRBV2 | many
TGTGCCTGGAGCCGAGGGGGTAACTACGAGCAGTACTTC | CAWSRGGNYEQYF | TRBJ2-7 | 13 | NA | TRBV30 | many
TGTGCCAGCAGCACGGGACAGATTCGCAATCAGCCCCAGCATTTT | CASSTGQIRNQPQHF | TRBJ1-5 | 15 | TRBD1 | TRBV7-2 | many
TGTGCCAGCAGTGAACGGACAGATTGGTCACCCCTCCACTTT | CASSERTDWSPLHF | TRBJ1-6 | 14 | NA | TRBV2 | NA
TGTGCCAGCAGTTCCCCCTTCAGCGTTAAGGCGGAAGCTTTCTTT | CASSSPFSVKAEAFF | TRBJ1-1 | 15 | NA | TRBV6-9 | NA
TGTGCCAGCAGTTTTCAGGGAGAGACCCAGTACTTC | CASSFQGETQYF | TRBJ2-5 | 12 | NA | TRBV12-3/TRBV12-4 | many
TGTGCCAGCAGCTTCGGACAGTCCACTGAAGCTTTCTTT | CASSFGQSTEAFF | TRBJ1-1 | 13 | NA | TRBV11-2 | many
TGCAGTGCTAGAGAAACAGGGGCCTACGAGCAGTACTTC | CSARETGAYEQYF | TRBJ2-7 | 13 | TRBD1 | TRBV20-1 | many
TGCGCCAGCAGCACCCTCAGGGTAGATACGCAGTATTTT | CASSTLRVDTQYF | TRBJ2-3 | 13 | NA | TRBV5-1 | many
TGTGCCAGCAGCTTAGAGGGCGGACTCTCCTACGAGCAGTACTTC | CASSLEGGLSYEQYF | TRBJ2-7 | 15 | NA | TRBV7-9 | few